The clone carrying this T cell receptor beta chain has just a few counts. Source study methods: Estimates of nucleated cell counts were drawn from the amplification of reference gene primers. Data came from immunoSEQ multiplex PCR; TCRdb stores just in-frame clones and leaves some out. V, J and clone size reflect that table, while D and trimming were determined from the DNA. The table shows 97,000 or so clones, with 82% occurring only once. This specimen comes from a study of blood T cell repertoires in COVID-19. Study in general: PBMCs, B-cell-depleted T cells, or T cells provided the cDNA or gDNA that made up the material.

The CDR3 runs to 18 residues. Germline V gene data show CDR1 as LGHNA and CDR2 as YSLEER. The V end was cut by 0 bases, the J end by 0 bases, with 17 bases between. The chain has TRBV4-3 and TRBJ1-2; possible D gene TRBD1, 5 bases. Sequenced sample: peripheral blood. The sequence was collected from a man older than 75 with acute or convalescent COVID-19. This CDR3 is CASSQEGGTATANYGYTF. The CDR3 DNA reads as TGCGCCAGCAGCCAAGAGGGCGGGACTGCAACTGCTAACTATGGCTACACCTTC.